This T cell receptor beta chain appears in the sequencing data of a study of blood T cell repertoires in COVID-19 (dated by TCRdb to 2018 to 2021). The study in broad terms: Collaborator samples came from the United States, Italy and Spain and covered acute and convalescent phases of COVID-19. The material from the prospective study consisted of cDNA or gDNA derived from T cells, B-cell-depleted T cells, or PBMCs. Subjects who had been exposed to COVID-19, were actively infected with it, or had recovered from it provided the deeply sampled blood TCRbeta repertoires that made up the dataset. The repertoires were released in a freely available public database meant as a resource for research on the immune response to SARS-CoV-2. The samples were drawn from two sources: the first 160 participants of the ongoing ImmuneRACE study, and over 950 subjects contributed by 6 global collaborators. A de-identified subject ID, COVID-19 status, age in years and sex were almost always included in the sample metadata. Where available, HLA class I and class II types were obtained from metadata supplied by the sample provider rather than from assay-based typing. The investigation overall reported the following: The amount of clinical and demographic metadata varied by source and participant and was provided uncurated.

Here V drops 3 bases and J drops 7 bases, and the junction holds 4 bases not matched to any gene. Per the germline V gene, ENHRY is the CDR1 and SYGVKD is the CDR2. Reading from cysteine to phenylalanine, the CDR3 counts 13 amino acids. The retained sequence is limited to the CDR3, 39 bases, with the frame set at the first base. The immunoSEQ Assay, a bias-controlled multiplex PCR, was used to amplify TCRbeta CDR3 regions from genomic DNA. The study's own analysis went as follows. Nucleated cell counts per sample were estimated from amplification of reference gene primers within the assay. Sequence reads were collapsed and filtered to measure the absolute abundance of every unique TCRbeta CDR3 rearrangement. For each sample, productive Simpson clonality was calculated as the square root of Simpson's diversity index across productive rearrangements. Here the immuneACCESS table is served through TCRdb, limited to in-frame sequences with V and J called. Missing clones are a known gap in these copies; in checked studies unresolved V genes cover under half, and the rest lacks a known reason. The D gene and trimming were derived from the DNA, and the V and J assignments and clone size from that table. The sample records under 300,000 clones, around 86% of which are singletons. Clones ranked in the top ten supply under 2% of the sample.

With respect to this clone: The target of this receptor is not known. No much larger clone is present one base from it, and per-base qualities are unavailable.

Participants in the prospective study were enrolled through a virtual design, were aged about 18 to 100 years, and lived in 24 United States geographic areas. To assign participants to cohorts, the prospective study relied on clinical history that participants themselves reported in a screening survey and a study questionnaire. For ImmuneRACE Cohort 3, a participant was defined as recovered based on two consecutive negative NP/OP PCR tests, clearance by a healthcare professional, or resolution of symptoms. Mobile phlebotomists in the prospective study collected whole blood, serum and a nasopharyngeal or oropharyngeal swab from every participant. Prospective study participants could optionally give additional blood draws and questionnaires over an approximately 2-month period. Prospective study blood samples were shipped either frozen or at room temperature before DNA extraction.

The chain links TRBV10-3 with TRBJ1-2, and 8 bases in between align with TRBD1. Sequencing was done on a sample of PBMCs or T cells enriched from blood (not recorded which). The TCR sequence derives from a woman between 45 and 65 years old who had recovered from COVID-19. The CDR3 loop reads CAISDQGAGGYTF. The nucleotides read TGTGCCATCAGTGACCAGGGGGCGGGTGGCTACACCTTC.